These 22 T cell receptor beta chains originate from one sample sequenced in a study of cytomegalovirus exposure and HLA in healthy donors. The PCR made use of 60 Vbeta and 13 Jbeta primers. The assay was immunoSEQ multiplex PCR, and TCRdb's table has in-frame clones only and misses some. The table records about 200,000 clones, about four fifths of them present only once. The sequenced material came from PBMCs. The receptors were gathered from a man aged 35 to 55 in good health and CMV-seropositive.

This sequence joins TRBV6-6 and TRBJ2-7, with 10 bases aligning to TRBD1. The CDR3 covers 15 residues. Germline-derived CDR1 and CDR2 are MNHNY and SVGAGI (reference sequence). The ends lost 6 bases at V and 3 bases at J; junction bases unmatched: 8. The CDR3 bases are TGTGCCAGCAGCACCGGGACAGGGGATATCTACGAGCAGTACTTC. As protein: CASSTGTGDIYEQYF.

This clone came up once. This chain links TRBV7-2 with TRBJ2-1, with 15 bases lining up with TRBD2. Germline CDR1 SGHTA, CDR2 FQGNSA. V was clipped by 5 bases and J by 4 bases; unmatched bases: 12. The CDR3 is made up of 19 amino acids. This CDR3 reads CASSRIGTSGRSSYNEQFF. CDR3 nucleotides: TGTGCCAGCAGCCGAATTGGGACTAGCGGGAGGAGTAGTTACAATGAGCAGTTCTTC.

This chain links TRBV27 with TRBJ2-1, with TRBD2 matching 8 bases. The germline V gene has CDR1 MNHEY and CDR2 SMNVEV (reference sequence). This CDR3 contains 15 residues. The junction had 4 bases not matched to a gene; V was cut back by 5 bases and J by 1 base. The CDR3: CASSSSGKSYNEQFF. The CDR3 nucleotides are TGTGCCAGCAGTAGTAGCGGGAAGTCCTACAATGAGCAGTTCTTC.

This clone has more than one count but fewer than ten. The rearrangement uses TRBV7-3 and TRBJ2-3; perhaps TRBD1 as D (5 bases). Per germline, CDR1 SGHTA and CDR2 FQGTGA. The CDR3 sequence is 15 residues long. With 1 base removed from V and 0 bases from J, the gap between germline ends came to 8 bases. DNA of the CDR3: TGTGCCAGCAGCTTAAAAGGGGTCAGCACAGATACGCAGTATTTT. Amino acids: CASSLKGVSTDTQYF.

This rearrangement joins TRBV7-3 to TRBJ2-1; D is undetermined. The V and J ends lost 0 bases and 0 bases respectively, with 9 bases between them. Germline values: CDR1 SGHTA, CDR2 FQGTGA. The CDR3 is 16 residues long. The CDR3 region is CASSLTGSRSYNEQFF. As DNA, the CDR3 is TGTGCCAGCAGCTTAACTGGCTCTCGCTCCTACAATGAGCAGTTCTTC.

The CDR3, as DNA: TGTGCCAGCAGCCCGGACAGCCGCTCCTACGAGCAGTACTTC. Residues: CASSPDSRSYEQYF. J is TRBJ2-7 and V is TRBV2, with D perhaps matching TRBD1 (6 bases). Trimming removed 6 bases at V and 0 bases at J, with 12 bases between. CDR1 SNHLY and CDR2 FYNNEI come from the germline V gene. The CDR3 runs 14 residues.

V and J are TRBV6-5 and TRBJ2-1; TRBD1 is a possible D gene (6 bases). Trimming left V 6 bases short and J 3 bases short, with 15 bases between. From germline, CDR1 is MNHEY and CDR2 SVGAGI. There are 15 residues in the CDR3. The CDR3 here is CASSPRGSGYNEQFF. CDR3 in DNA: TGTGCCAGCAGCCCCAGGGGCAGTGGCTACAATGAGCAGTTCTTC.

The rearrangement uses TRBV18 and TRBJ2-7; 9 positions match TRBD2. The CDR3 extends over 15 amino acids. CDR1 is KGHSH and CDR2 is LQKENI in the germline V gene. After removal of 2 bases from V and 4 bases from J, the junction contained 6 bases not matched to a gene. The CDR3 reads CASSPVPSGVYEQYF. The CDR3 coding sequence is TGTGCCAGCTCACCAGTGCCTAGCGGGGTGTACGAGCAGTACTTC.

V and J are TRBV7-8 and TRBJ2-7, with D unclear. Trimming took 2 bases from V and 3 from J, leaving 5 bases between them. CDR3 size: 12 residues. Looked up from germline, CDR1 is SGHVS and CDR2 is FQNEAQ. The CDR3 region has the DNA TGTGCCAGCAGCTTACCCGGCTACGAGCAGTACTTC. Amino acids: CASSLPGYEQYF.

The CDR3 spells CASSSAPGRASSYEQYF. For the CDR3, the DNA is TGTGCCAGCAGCTCGGCCCCCGGGAGGGCCAGCTCCTACGAGCAGTACTTC. The chain has TRBV13 and TRBJ2-7; 8 positions match TRBD2. Unmatched junction bases numbered 11, after V lost 4 bases and J lost 0 bases. The CDR3 sequence is 17 residues long. Germline V CDR1 and CDR2: PRHDT, FYEKMQ (reference sequence). The full variable domain, rest sourced from reference TRBV13 and TRBJ2-7, is AAGVIQSPRHLIKEKRETATLKCYPIPRHDTVYWYQQGPGQDPQFLISFYEKMQSDKGSIPDRFSAQQFSDYHSELNMSSLELGDSALYFCASSSAPGRASSYEQYFGPGTRLTVT.

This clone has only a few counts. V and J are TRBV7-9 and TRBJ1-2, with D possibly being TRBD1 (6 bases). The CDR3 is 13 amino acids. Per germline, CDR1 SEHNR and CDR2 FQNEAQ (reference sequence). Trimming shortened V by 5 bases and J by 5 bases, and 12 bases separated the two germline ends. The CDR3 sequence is CASSPQTGYGYTF. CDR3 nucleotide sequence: TGTGCCAGCAGCCCACAGACAGGTTATGGCTACACCTTC.

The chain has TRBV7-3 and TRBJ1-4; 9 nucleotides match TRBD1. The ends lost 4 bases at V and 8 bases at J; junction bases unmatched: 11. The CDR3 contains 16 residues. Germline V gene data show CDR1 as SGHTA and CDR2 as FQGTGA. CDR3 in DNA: TGTGCCAGCAGCTCGTGGACAGGGGCAATGGGCGAAAAACTGTTTTTT. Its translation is CASSSWTGAMGEKLFF.

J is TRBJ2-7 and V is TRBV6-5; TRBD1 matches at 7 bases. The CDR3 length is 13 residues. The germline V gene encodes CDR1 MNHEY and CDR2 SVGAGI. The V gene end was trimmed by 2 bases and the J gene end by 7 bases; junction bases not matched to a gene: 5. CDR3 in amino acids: CASSYRGQLEQYF. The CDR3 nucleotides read TGTGCCAGCAGTTACAGGGGACAGTTGGAGCAGTACTTC.

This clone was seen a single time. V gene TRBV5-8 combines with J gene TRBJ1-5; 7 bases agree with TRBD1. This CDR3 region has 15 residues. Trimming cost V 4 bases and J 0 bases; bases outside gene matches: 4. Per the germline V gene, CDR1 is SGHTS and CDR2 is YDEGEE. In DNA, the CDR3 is TGTGCCAGCAGCCAGGGACAGCCTAGCAATCAGCCCCAGCATTTT. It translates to CASSQGQPSNQPQHF. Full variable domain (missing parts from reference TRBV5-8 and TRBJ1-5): EAGVTQSPTHLIKTRGQQATLRCSPISGHTSVYWYQQALGLGLQFLLWYDEGEERNRGNFPPRFSGRQFPNYSSELNVNALELEDSALYLCASSQGQPSNQPQHFGDGTRLSIL.

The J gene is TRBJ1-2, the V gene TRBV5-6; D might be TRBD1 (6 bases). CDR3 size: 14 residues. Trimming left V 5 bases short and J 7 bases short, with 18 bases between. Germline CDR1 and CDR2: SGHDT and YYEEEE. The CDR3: CASRMDSQAGGYTF. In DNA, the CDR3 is TGTGCCAGCAGGATGGACAGCCAGGCGGGTGGCTACACCTTC. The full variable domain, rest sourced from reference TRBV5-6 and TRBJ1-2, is DAGVTQSPTHLIKTRGQQVTLRCSPKSGHDTVSWYQQALGQGPQFIFQYYEEEERQRGNFPDRFSGHQFPNYSSELNVNALLLGDSALYLCASRMDSQAGGYTFGSGTRLTVV.

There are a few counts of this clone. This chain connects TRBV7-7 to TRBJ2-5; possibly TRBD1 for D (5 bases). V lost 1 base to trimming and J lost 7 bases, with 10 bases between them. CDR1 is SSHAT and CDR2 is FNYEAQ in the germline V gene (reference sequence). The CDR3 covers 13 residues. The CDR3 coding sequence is TGTGCCAGCAGCTTAGAGGGGCTGGGGACCCAGTACTTC. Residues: CASSLEGLGTQYF.

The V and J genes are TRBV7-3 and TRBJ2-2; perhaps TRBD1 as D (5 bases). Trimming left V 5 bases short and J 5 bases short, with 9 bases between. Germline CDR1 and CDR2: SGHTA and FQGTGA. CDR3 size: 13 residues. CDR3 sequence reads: CASSLTVTGELFF. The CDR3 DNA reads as TGTGCCAGCAGCCTGACAGTAACCGGGGAGCTGTTTTTT.

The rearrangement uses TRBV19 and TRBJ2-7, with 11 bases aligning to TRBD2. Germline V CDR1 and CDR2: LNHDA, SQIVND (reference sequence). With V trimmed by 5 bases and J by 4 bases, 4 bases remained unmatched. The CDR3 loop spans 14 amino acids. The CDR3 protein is CASSSRTSGYEQYF. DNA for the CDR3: TGTGCCAGTAGTTCCCGGACTAGCGGGTACGAGCAGTACTTC.

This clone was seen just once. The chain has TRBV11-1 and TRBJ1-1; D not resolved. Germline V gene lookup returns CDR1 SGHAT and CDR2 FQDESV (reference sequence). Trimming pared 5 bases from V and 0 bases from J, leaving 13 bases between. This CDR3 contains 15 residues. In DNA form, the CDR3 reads TGTGCCAGCAGCCCCGCGAGGGCCATGAACACTGAAGCTTTCTTT. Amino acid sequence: CASSPARAMNTEAFF.

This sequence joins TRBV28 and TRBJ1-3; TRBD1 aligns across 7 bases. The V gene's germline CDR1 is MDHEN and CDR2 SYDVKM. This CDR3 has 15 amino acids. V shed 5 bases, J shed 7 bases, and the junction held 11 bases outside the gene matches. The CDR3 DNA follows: TGTGCCAGCAGTACCCGACAGGGTCTATCTAACACCATATATTTT. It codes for CASSTRQGLSNTIYF.

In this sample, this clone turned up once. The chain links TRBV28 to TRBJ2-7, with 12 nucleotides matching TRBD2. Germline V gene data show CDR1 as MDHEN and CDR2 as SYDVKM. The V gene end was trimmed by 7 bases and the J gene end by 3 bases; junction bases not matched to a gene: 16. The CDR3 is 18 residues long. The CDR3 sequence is CASTPSRASGRAGYEQYF. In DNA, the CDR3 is TGTGCCAGCACCCCCAGCCGGGCTAGCGGGAGGGCCGGCTACGAGCAGTACTTC.

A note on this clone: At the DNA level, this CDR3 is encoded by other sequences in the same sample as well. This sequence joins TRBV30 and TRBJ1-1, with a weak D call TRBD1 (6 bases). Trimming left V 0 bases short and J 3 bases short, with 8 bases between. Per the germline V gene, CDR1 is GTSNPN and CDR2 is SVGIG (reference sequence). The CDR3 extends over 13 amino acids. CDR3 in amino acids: CAWSVQGDTEAFF. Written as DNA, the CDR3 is TGTGCCTGGAGTGTACAGGGTGACACTGAAGCTTTCTTT.